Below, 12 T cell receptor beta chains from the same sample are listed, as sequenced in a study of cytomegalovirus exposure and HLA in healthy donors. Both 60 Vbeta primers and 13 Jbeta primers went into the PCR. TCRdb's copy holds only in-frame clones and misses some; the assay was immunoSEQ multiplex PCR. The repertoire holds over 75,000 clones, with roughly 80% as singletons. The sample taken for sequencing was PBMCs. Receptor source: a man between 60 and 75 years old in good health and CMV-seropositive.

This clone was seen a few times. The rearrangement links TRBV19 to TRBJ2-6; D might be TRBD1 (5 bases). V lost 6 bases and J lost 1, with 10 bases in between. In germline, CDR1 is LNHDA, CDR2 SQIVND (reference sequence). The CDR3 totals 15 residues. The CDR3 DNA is TGTGCCAGTAGCCTAGACAGTTCTGGGGCCAACGTCCTGACTTTC. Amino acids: CASSLDSSGANVLTF.

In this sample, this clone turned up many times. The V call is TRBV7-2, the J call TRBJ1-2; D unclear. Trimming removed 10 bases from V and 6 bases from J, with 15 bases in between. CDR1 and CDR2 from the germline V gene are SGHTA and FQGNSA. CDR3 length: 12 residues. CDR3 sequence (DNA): TGTGCCACCCGTCTTTATAGCGATGGCTACACCTTC. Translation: CATRLYSDGYTF.

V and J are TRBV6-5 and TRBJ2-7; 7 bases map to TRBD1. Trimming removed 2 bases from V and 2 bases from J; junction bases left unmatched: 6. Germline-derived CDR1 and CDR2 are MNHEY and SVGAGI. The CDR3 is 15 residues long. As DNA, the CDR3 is TGTGCCAGCAGTTACAGGGGGCCCACTACCTACGAGCAGTACTTC. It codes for CASSYRGPTTYEQYF.

The CDR3 loop reads CASSEGQGSAGNTIYF. The CDR3, as DNA: TGTGCCAGCAGCGAAGGACAGGGGAGCGCTGGAAACACCATATATTTT. The gene calls are TRBV7-9 and TRBJ1-3; 9 bases agree with TRBD1. The V gene's germline CDR1 is SEHNR and CDR2 FQNEAQ (reference sequence). The V and J ends lost 5 bases and 2 bases, in that order; junction bases with no gene match: 7. This CDR3 has 16 amino acids.

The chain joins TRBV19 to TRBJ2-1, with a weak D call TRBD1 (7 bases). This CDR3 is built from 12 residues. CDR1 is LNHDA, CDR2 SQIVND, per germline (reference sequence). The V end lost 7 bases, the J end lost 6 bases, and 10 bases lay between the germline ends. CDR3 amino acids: CASTQGGNEQFF. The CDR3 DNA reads TGTGCCAGTACCCAGGGGGGCAATGAGCAGTTCTTC.

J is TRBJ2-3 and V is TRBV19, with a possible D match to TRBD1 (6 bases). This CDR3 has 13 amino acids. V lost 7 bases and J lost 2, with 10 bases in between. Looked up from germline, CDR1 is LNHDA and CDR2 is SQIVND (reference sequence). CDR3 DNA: TGTGCCAGTACGCAGGGGAACACAGATACGCAGTATTTT. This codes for CASTQGNTDTQYF.

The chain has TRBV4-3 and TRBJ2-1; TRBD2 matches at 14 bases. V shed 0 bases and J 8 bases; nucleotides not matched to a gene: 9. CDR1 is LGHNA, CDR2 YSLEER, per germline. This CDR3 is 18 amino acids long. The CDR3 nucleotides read TGCGCCAGCAGCCAAGACTATGGACTAGCGGGGGGCCAGGATGAGCAGTTCTTC. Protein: CASSQDYGLAGGQDEQFF.

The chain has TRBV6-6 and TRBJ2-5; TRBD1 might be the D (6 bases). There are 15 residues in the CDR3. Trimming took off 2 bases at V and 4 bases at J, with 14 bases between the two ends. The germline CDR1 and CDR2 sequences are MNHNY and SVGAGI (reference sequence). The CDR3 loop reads CASSYGQGFGETQYF. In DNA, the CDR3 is TGTGCCAGCAGTTACGGGCAGGGGTTCGGAGAGACCCAGTACTTC.

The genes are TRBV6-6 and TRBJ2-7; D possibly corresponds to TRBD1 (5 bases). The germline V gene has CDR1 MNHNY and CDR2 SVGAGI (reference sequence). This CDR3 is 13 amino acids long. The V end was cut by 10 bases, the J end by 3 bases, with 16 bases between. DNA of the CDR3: TGTGCCACCAACCGGATTCAGGGCTACGAGCAGTACTTC. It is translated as CATNRIQGYEQYF.

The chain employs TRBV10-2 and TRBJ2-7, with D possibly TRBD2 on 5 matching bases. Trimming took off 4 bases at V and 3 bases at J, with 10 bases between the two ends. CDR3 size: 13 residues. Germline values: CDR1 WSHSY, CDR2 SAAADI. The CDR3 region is CASSGRENYEQYF. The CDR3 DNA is TGCGCCAGCAGTGGCCGGGAAAACTACGAGCAGTACTTC.

DNA of the CDR3: TGTGCCAGCAGTGGTGACCAGGGGTACGAGCAGTACTTC. It specifies CASSGDQGYEQYF. V usage is TRBV2 and J usage is TRBJ2-7, with D possibly being TRBD1 (6 bases). Trimming removed 4 bases at V and 4 bases at J, with 11 bases between. The germline V gene encodes CDR1 SNHLY and CDR2 FYNNEI. The CDR3 consists of 13 residues.

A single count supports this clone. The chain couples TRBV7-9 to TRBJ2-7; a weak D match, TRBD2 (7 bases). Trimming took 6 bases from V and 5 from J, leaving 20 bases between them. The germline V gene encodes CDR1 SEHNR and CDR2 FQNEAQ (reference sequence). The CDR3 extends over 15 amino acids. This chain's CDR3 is CASSKTGGAYHEQYF. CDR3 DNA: TGTGCCAGCAGTAAAACGGGGGGCGCGTACCACGAGCAGTACTTC. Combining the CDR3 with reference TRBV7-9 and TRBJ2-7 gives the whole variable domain DTGVSQNPRHKITKRGQNVTFRCDPISEHNRLYWYRQTLGQGPEFLTYFQNEAQLEKSRLLSDRFSAERPKGSFSTLEIQRTEQGDSAMYLCASSKTGGAYHEQYFGPGTRLTVT.